The rows below give T cell receptor beta chains drawn from one sample of a study of ipilimumab plus nivolumab after autologous stem cell transplantation. Data came from immunoSEQ multiplex PCR; TCRdb stores just in-frame clones and leaves some out. The table includes about 15,000 clones, about 65% detected once. The material was PBMCs, obtained in a trial of ipilimumab plus nivolumab as post-transplant consolidation. All receptors derive from a male donor with diffuse large B-cell lymphoma. Each CDR3 is given with its conserved first and last residue. A D gene is named only where the DNA matches it firmly. Not every row has a clone size; where given, it reads once, few, many or a size class.

v_gene: TRBV7-9; len: 19; abundance: -; d_gene: TRBD1; j_gene: TRBJ2-6; CDR3nt: TGTGCCAGCAGCTTATTTTTGGGACAGGGGATTGATGGGGCCAACGTCCTGACTTTC; CDR3aa: CASSLFLGQGIDGANVLTF
v_gene: TRBV27; len: 15; abundance: hyperexpanded; d_gene: TRBD1; j_gene: TRBJ2-2; CDR3nt: TGTGCCAGCAGTCCGACAGGGGGGGCACCCGGGGAGCTGTTTTTT; CDR3aa: CASSPTGGAPGELFF
v_gene: TRBV2; len: 14; abundance: -; d_gene: -; j_gene: TRBJ2-7; CDR3nt: TGTGCCAGCAGGCCCTCGCGGGGCCCCTACGAGCAGTACTTC; CDR3aa: CASRPSRGPYEQYF
v_gene: TRBV27; len: 14; abundance: -; d_gene: -; j_gene: TRBJ2-7; CDR3nt: TGTGCCAGCAGTTTTCGGACTGGAACCTACGAGCAGTACTTC; CDR3aa: CASSFRTGTYEQYF
v_gene: TRBV6-5; len: 16; abundance: medium-sized; d_gene: TRBD1; j_gene: TRBJ1-2; CDR3nt: TGTGCCAGCAGTTTCCAGACCGGGACAGGGCACTATGGCTACACCTTC; CDR3aa: CASSFQTGTGHYGYTF
v_gene: TRBV6-5; len: 15; abundance: -; d_gene: TRBD1; j_gene: TRBJ2-2; CDR3nt: TGTGCCAGCAGCTCCGGGACAGGGGCGGCCGGGGAGCTGTTTTTT; CDR3aa: CASSSGTGAAGELFF
v_gene: TRBV2; len: 12; abundance: -; d_gene: -; j_gene: TRBJ2-7; CDR3nt: TGTGCCAGCGGGGGGACACTCTACGAGCAGTACTTC; CDR3aa: CASGGTLYEQYF
v_gene: TRBV29-1; len: 13; abundance: -; d_gene: TRBD2; j_gene: TRBJ2-1; CDR3nt: TGCAGCGCCTTAGCGGGAGCCTACAATGAGCAGTTCTTC; CDR3aa: CSALAGAYNEQFF
v_gene: TRBV19; len: 15; abundance: -; d_gene: -; j_gene: TRBJ2-7; CDR3nt: TGTGCCAGTAGTGACGGACAGTATGGGAAATACGAGCAGTACTTC; CDR3aa: CASSDGQYGKYEQYF
v_gene: TRBV19; len: 14; abundance: -; d_gene: -; j_gene: TRBJ1-2; CDR3nt: TGTGCCAGCCTCCAGGGGTTCCCGAACTATGGCTACACCTTC; CDR3aa: CASLQGFPNYGYTF
v_gene: TRBV7-2; len: 14; abundance: -; d_gene: TRBD1; j_gene: TRBJ1-1; CDR3nt: TGTGCCAGCACCACGGACAGGCTTAACACTGAAGCTTTCTTT; CDR3aa: CASTTDRLNTEAFF
v_gene: TRBV7-9; len: 15; abundance: -; d_gene: -; j_gene: TRBJ2-2; CDR3nt: TGTGCCAGCAGCCGGCCCGGGGAAGCCCCCGGGGAGCTGTTTTTT; CDR3aa: CASSRPGEAPGELFF
v_gene: TRBV27; len: 15; abundance: -; d_gene: -; j_gene: TRBJ2-5; CDR3nt: TGTGCCAGCAGTTTAGGAGGGGGGGTTTTAGAGACCCAGTACTTC; CDR3aa: CASSLGGGVLETQYF
v_gene: TRBV11-1; len: 11; abundance: -; d_gene: -; j_gene: TRBJ2-5; CDR3nt: TGTGCCAGCAGCTTAGGGGAGACCCAGTACTTC; CDR3aa: CASSLGETQYF
v_gene: TRBV5-4; len: 14; abundance: -; d_gene: TRBD1; j_gene: TRBJ1-1; CDR3nt: TGTGCCAGCAGCTTAAGACAGGGGAACACTGAAGCTTTCTTT; CDR3aa: CASSLRQGNTEAFF
v_gene: TRBV9; len: 15; abundance: few; d_gene: TRBD1; j_gene: TRBJ1-1; CDR3nt: TGTGCCAGCAGCCTTTTAGGGGGCGATTGGACTGAAGCTTTCTTT; CDR3aa: CASSLLGGDWTEAFF
v_gene: TRBV7-3; len: 15; abundance: -; d_gene: -; j_gene: TRBJ2-5; CDR3nt: TGTGCCAGCAGCTTATACCCCGGGGCCCAAGAGACCCAGTACTTC; CDR3aa: CASSLYPGAQETQYF
v_gene: TRBV2; len: 15; abundance: once; d_gene: TRBD2; j_gene: TRBJ2-1; CDR3nt: TGTGCCAGCAGTCGTAGCGGGAGCTCCTACAATGAGCAGTTCTTC; CDR3aa: CASSRSGSSYNEQFF
v_gene: TRBV7-2; len: 16; abundance: -; d_gene: TRBD2; j_gene: TRBJ2-1; CDR3nt: TGTGCCAGCAGCTCAGGACTCGGACTAGCAAACAATGAGCAGTTCTTC; CDR3aa: CASSSGLGLANNEQFF
v_gene: TRBV5-4; len: 15; abundance: -; d_gene: -; j_gene: TRBJ1-2; CDR3nt: TGTGCCAGCAGCCCCACCGGATCCAGTGCGGTTAGGAGAACCTTC; CDR3aa: CASSPTGSSAVRRTF